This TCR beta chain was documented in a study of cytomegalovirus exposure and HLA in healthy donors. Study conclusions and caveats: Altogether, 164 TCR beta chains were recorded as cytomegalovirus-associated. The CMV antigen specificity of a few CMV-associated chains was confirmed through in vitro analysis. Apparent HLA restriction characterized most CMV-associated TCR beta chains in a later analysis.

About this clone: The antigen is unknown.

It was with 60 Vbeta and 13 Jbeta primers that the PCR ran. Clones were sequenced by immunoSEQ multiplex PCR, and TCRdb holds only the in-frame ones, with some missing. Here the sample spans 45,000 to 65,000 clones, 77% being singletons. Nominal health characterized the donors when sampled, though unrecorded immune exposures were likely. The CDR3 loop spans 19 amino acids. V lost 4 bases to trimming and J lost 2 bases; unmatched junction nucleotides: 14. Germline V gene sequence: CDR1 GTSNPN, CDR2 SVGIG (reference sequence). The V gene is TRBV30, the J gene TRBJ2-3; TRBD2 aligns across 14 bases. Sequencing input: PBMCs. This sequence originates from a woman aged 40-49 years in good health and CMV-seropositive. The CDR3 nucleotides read TGTGCCTGGATTGGGCCCGGGACTAGCGGGGGCCGAACCACAGATACGCAGTATTTT. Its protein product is CAWIGPGTSGGRTTDTQYF.